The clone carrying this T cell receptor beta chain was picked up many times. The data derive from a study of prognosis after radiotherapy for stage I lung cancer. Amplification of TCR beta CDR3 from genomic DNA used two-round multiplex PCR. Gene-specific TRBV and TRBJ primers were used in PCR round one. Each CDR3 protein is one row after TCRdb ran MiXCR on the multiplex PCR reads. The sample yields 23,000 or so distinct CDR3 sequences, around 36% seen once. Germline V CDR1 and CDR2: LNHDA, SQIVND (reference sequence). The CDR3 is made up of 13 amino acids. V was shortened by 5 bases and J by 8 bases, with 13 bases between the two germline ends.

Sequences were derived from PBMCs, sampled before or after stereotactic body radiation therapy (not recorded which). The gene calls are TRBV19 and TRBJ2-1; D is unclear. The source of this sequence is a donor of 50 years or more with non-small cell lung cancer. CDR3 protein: CASSLNLGYEQFF. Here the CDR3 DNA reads TGTGCCAGTAGTCTAAATCTAGGGTATGAGCAGTTCTTC. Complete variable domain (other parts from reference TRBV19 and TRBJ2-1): DGGITQSPKYLFRKEGQNVTLSCEQNLNHDAMYWYRQDPGQGLRLIYYSQIVNDFQKGDIAEGYSVSREKKESFPLTVTSAQKNPTAFYLCASSLNLGYEQFFGPGTRLTVL.